These 14 T cell receptor beta chains were all obtained from the same sample, sequenced in a study of cytomegalovirus exposure and HLA in healthy donors. PCR primers comprised 60 Vbeta and 13 Jbeta primers. The table came from immunoSEQ multiplex PCR; TCRdb's copy has only in-frame clones and leaves some out. The sample contains under 300,000 clones, 86% of which appear only once. The sample was PBMCs. The receptors stem from a man aged 35-49 years in good health and CMV-seropositive.

Note on this clone: The junction does not match germline at one end; this may be a read error. V gene TRBV7-9 combines with J gene TRBJ2-1; 12 nucleotides agree with TRBD2. Germline V CDR1 and CDR2: SEHNR, FQNEAQ (reference sequence). The CDR3 has 15 amino acids. As DNA, the CDR3 is TGTTCCAGCAGCTTGACTAGCGGGGGCCCAAATGAGCAGTTCTTC. It yields the protein CSSSLTSGGPNEQFF. The entire variable domain, with the rest obtained from reference TRBV7-9 and TRBJ2-1, is as follows: DTGVSQNPRHKITKRGQNVTFRCDPISEHNRLYWYRQTLGQGPEFLTYFQNEAQLEKSRLLSDRFSAERPKGSFSTLEIQRTEQGDSAMYLCSSSLTSGGPNEQFFGPGTRLTVL.

The chain has TRBV6-5 and TRBJ2-7; no clear D. There are 15 residues in the CDR3. Trimming removed 5 bases at V and 2 bases at J, with 16 bases between. CDR1 MNHEY and CDR2 SVGAGI come from the germline V gene. This CDR3 reads CASSRVNGAAYEQYF. For the CDR3, the DNA is TGTGCCAGCAGTCGGGTGAACGGTGCCGCCTACGAGCAGTACTTC.

The rearrangement joins TRBV5-1 to TRBJ2-7, with 15 bases identical to TRBD2. CDR1 and CDR2 from the germline V gene are SGHRS and YFSETQ. This CDR3 has 17 amino acids. Trimming cost V 3 bases and J 5 bases; bases outside gene matches: 9. CDR3 in amino acids: CASSSGLAGGTSHEQYF. Written as DNA, the CDR3 is TGCGCCAGCAGCTCGGGACTAGCGGGAGGCACCTCTCACGAGCAGTACTTC.

This clone is a singleton in its sample. The chain recombines TRBV28 with TRBJ2-1, with D maybe TRBD2 (5 bases). CDR1 MDHEN and CDR2 SYDVKM come from the germline V gene. The CDR3 contains 16 residues. Between the trimmed V and J ends, which lost 3 bases and 8 bases, there was a span of 20 bases. CDR3 nucleotides: TGTGCCAGCAGTTTCCCCGGGGTAAGGCCAACGGATGAGCAGTTCTTC. Its protein product is CASSFPGVRPTDEQFF.

V is TRBV4-3 and J is TRBJ2-7; TRBD2 matches 14 bases. Losses at the gene ends were 2 bases for V and 2 bases for J; bases not matched to a gene: 11. Germline V gene data show CDR1 as LGHNA and CDR2 as YSLEER. CDR3 length: 19 residues. CDR3 in DNA: TGCGCCAGCAGCCAAAGAATCCCGCAGACTAGCGGGAGGGCCTACGAGCAGTACTTC. Translated: CASSQRIPQTSGRAYEQYF.

This clone was observed a single time. The chain is built from TRBV7-9 and TRBJ1-5, with 9 bases that match TRBD1. Germline lookup yields CDR1 SEHNR and CDR2 FQNEAQ (reference sequence). V was pared by 4 bases and J by 6 bases, with 4 bases of the junction left unmatched. The CDR3 extends over 14 amino acids. The CDR3 DNA reads as TGTGCCAGCAGCTATACAGGGGGCAGTCAGCCCCAGCATTTT. Amino acid sequence: CASSYTGGSQPQHF. Together with reference TRBV7-9 and TRBJ1-5, the CDR3 gives the full variable domain: DTGVSQNPRHKITKRGQNVTFRCDPISEHNRLYWYRQTLGQGPEFLTYFQNEAQLEKSRLLSDRFSAERPKGSFSTLEIQRTEQGDSAMYLCASSYTGGSQPQHFGDGTRLSIL.

CDR3 nucleotides: TGTGCCAGCAGCGCCGGTCACAGGGGGGCGTACGAGCAGTACTTC. This codes for CASSAGHRGAYEQYF. This chain uses TRBV5-8 with TRBJ2-7; 8 bases match TRBD1. This CDR3 has 15 residues. CDR1 and CDR2 (germline): SGHTS, YDEGEE. The V and J ends lost 4 bases and 4 bases, in that order; junction bases with no gene match: 10. Looking up the rest from reference TRBV5-8 and TRBJ2-7 gives the full variable domain: EAGVTQSPTHLIKTRGQQATLRCSPISGHTSVYWYQQALGLGLQFLLWYDEGEERNRGNFPPRFSGRQFPNYSSELNVNALELEDSALYLCASSAGHRGAYEQYFGPGTRLTVT.

The chain has TRBV6-5 and TRBJ1-1; TRBD1 matches 11 bases. After removal of 5 bases from V and 2 bases from J, the junction contained 4 bases not matched to a gene. Germline CDR1 and CDR2: MNHEY and SVGAGI. CDR3 length equals 15 residues. The CDR3 sequence: CASSIRTGGNTEAFF. The CDR3 DNA is TGTGCCAGCAGTATAAGGACAGGGGGCAACACTGAAGCTTTCTTT.

The gene calls are TRBV19 and TRBJ2-1; TRBD2 matches 11 bases. Per the germline V gene, CDR1 is LNHDA and CDR2 is SQIVND (reference sequence). The V and J ends lost 6 bases and 8 bases, in that order; junction bases with no gene match: 9. The CDR3 consists of 15 residues. In DNA, the CDR3 is TGTGCCAGTAGCTTTAGCGGGAGGGTTCTCGATGAGCAGTTCTTC. Its translation is CASSFSGRVLDEQFF.

The chain recombines TRBV18 with TRBJ2-1; a weak D match, TRBD1 (6 bases). Trimming pared 3 bases from V and 7 bases from J, leaving 10 bases between. The CDR3 extends over 13 amino acids. From germline, CDR1 is KGHSH and CDR2 LQKENI. CDR3 nucleotide sequence: TGTGCCAGCTCACCTAGGACAGCTAATGAGCAGTTCTTC. Protein: CASSPRTANEQFF.

The chain recombines TRBV6-1 with TRBJ2-1; perhaps TRBD2 as D (6 bases). The CDR3 sequence is 15 residues long. The V gene lost 4 bases and the J gene lost 0 bases, with 10 bases spanning the gap. The germline V gene has CDR1 MNHNS and CDR2 SASEGT. The CDR3 sequence: CASSAVAVSYNEQFF. CDR3 coding DNA: TGTGCCAGCAGTGCGGTAGCGGTCTCCTACAATGAGCAGTTCTTC.

The rearrangement uses TRBV18 and TRBJ2-7; D is ambiguous. This CDR3 spans 14 amino acids. The V gene's germline CDR1 is KGHSH and CDR2 LQKENI. Trimming pared 0 bases from V and 2 bases from J, leaving 8 bases between. CDR3: CASSPPANAYEQYF. The CDR3 DNA is TGTGCCAGCTCACCACCTGCGAATGCCTACGAGCAGTACTTC.

Of note for this clone: This CDR3 is also generated by other DNA sequences in the sample. V is TRBV18 and J is TRBJ2-7, with 11 bases fitting TRBD2. The CDR3 spans 15 residues. Germline CDR1 KGHSH, CDR2 LQKENI. J was trimmed by 3 bases and V by 3 bases; bases with no gene match: 4. Written as DNA, the CDR3 is TGTGCCAGCTCACCCGGGACTAGCGGAAGCTACGAGCAGTACTTC. It is translated as CASSPGTSGSYEQYF.

The genes are TRBV14 and TRBJ1-4; perhaps TRBD1 as D (5 bases). With 4 bases removed from V and 2 bases from J, the gap between germline ends came to 11 bases. Germline-derived CDR1 and CDR2 are SGHDN and FVKESK. The CDR3 extends over 15 amino acids. CDR3 bases: TGTGCCAGCAGCCTCTTTCAGGGTACTAATGAAAAACTGTTTTTT. It translates to CASSLFQGTNEKLFF.